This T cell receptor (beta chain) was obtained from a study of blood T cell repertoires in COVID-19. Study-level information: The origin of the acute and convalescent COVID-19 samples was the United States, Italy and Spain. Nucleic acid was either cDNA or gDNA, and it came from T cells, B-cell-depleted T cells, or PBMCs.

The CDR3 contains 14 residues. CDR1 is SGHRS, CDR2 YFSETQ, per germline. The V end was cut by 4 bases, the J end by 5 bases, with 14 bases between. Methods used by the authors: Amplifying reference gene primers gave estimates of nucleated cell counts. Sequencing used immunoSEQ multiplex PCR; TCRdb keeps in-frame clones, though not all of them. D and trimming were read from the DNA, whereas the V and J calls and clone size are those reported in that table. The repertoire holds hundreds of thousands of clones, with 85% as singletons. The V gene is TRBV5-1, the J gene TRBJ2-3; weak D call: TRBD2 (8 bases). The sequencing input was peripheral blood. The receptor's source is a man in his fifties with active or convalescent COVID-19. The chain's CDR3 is CASSPGGTVDTQYF. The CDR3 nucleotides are TGCGCCAGCAGCCCGGGGGGGACAGTAGATACGCAGTATTTT. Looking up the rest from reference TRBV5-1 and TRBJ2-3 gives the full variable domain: KAGVTQTPRYLIKTRGQQVTLSCSPISGHRSVSWYQQTPGQGLQFLFEYFSETQRNKGNFPGRFSGRQFSNSRSEMNVSTLELGDSALYLCASSPGGTVDTQYFGPGTRLTVL.